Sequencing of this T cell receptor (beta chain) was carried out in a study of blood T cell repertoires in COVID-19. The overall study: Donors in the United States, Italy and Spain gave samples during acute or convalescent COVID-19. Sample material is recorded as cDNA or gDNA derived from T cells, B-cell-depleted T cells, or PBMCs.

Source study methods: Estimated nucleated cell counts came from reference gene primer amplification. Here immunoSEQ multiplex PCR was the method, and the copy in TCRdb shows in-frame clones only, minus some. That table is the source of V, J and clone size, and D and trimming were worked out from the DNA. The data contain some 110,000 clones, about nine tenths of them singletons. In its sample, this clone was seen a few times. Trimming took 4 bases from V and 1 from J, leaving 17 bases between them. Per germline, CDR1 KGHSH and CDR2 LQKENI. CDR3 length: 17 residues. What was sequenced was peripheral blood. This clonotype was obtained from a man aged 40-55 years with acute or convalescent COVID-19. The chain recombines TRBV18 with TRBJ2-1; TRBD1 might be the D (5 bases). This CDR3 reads CASSRGGDSVSYNEQFF. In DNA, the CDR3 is TGTGCCAGCTCACGAGGCGGCGACAGCGTATCCTACAATGAGCAGTTCTTC.